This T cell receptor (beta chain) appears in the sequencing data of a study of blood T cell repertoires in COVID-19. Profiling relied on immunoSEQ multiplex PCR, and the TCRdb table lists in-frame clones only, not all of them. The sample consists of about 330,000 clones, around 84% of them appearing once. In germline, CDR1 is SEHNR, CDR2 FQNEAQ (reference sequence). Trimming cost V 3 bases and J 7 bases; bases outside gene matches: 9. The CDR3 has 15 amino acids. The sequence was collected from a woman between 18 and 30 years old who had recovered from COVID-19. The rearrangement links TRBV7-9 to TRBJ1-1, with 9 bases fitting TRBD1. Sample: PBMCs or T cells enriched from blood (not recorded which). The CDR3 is CASSLGQGATDEAFF. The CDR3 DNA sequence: TGTGCCAGCAGCTTGGGACAGGGAGCTACCGATGAAGCTTTCTTT.